This T cell receptor (beta chain) stems from a study of response to subunit inactivated influenza vaccine. Regarding the study as a whole: The study's authors posited that every seasonal influenza vaccination enlists few new T cells.

A word on this clonotype: Its antigen is undetermined.

Each CDR3 protein is one row after TCRdb ran MiXCR on the RT-PCR reads. The sample has about 500,000 distinct CDR3 sequences; about 15% are singletons. Germline lookup yields CDR1 DFQATT and CDR2 SNEGSKA (reference sequence). Unmatched junction bases numbered 10, after V lost 3 bases and J lost 3 bases. The CDR3 loop spans 16 amino acids. This clonotype was sampled from a man between 50 and 69 years old who received an inactivated influenza vaccine. This sequence joins TRBV20-1 and TRBJ2-3, with 9 bases fitting TRBD1. The sample consisted of CD4+ T cells sorted from PBMCs, taken roughly 24 months after vaccination. The CDR3 protein is CSASRPTGGLTDTQYF. CDR3 sequence (DNA): TGCAGTGCTAGTCGTCCCACAGGGGGCTTGACAGATACGCAGTATTTT.